Following are 6 T cell receptor beta chains from one sample sequenced in a study of blood T cell repertoires in COVID-19. The protocol was immunoSEQ multiplex PCR, while the TCRdb copy is restricted to in-frame clones and leaves out a portion. The sample carries 110,000 or so clones, about 75% recorded once. Sequenced: peripheral blood. These TCRs come from a woman between 65 and 79 years old with acute or convalescent COVID-19.

The V gene is TRBV6-4, the J gene TRBJ2-3, with 11 bases aligning to TRBD2. V dropped 2 bases and J dropped 1; count of bases not matched to a gene: 17. Germline V gives CDR1 MRHNA, CDR2 SNTAGT. This CDR3 is 21 amino acids long. CDR3 sequence: CASSDRTSGGPRIPGTDTQYF. CDR3 coding DNA: TGTGCCAGCAGTGACCGAACTAGCGGGGGCCCCCGGATCCCAGGCACAGATACGCAGTATTTT.

J is TRBJ2-1 and V is TRBV9, with 14 bases matching TRBD2. V was clipped by 4 bases and J by 6 bases; unmatched bases: 6. The CDR3 contains 16 residues. Per germline, CDR1 SGDLS and CDR2 YYNGEE. The CDR3 loop is CASSQRTSGGSNEQFF. The CDR3, as DNA: TGTGCCAGCAGCCAACGGACTAGCGGGGGGTCCAATGAGCAGTTCTTC.

This rearrangement joins TRBV4-3 to TRBJ1-1, with a weak D call TRBD1 (5 bases). CDR1 is LGHNA, CDR2 YSLEER, per germline. Trimming cost V 1 base and J 1 base, with 10 bases left between them. The CDR3 is 15 amino acids. The CDR3 sequence: CASSQGAGTNTEAFF. The CDR3 DNA is TGCGCCAGCAGCCAAGGGGCGGGGACGAACACTGAAGCTTTCTTT.

This rearrangement joins TRBV7-2 to TRBJ1-6; perhaps TRBD1 as D (5 bases). The ends were cut back, 3 bases at V and 7 bases at J, with 10 bases in the middle. Germline assignment: CDR1 SGHTA and CDR2 FQGNSA. The CDR3 consists of 14 residues. CDR3 loop: CASSFRGWNSPLHF. CDR3 nucleotide sequence: TGTGCCAGCAGCTTTAGGGGTTGGAATTCACCCCTCCACTTT.

The rearrangement links TRBV3-1 (or the pseudogene TRBV3-2) to TRBJ1-2; D is unclear. V shed 0 bases and J shed 2 bases, with 13 bases lying between them. Germline V gene sequence: CDR1 LGHDT, CDR2 YNNKEL (reference sequence). The CDR3 has 16 amino acids. The CDR3 region is CASSQEGRRGNYGYTF. The CDR3 DNA follows: TGTGCCAGCAGCCAAGAAGGTAGAAGAGGGAACTATGGCTACACCTTC.

This sequence joins TRBV7-9 and TRBJ2-5, with D possibly being TRBD2 (5 bases). The CDR3 spans 16 residues. V was shortened by 2 bases and J by 3 bases, with 16 bases between the two germline ends. The germline V gene has CDR1 SEHNR and CDR2 FQNEAQ (reference sequence). The CDR3 loop is CASSLRSGVKEETQYF. CDR3 DNA sequence: TGTGCCAGCAGCTTACGCTCCGGGGTTAAGGAAGAGACCCAGTACTTC.